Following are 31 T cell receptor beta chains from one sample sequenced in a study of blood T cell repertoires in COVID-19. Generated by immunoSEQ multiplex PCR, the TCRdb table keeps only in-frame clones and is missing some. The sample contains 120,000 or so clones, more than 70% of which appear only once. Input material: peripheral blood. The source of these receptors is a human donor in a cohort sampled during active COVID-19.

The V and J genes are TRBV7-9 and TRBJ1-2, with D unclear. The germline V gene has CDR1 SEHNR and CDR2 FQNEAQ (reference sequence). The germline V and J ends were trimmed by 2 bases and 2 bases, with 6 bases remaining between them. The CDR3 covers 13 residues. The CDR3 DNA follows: TGTGCCAGCAGCTTAAACGGGAACTATGGCTACACCTTC. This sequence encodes CASSLNGNYGYTF.

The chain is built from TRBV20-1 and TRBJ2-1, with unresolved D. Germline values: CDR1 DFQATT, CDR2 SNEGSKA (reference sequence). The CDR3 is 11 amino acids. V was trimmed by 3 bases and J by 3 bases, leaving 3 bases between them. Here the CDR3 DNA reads TGCAGTGCTAGCAGCTACAATGAGCAGTTCTTC. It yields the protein CSASSYNEQFF.

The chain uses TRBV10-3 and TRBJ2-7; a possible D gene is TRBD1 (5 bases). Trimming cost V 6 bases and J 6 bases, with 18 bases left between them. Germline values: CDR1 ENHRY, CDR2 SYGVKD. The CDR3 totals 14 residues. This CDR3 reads CAISEGQGIGEQYF. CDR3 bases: TGTGCCATCAGCGAAGGGCAGGGCATCGGCGAGCAGTACTTC.

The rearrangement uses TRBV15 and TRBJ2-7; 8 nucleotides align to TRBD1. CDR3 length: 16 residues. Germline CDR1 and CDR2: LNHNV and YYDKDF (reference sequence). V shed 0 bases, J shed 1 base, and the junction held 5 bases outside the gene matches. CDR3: CATSRDGQGLSYEQYF. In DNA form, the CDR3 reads TGTGCCACCAGCAGAGATGGACAGGGACTTTCCTACGAGCAGTACTTC.

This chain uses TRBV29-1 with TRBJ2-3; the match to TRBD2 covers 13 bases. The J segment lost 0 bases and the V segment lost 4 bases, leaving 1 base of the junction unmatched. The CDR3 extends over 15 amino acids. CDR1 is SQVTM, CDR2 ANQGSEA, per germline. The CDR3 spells CSVALAGGSTDTQYF. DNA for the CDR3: TGCAGCGTTGCACTAGCGGGAGGGAGCACAGATACGCAGTATTTT.

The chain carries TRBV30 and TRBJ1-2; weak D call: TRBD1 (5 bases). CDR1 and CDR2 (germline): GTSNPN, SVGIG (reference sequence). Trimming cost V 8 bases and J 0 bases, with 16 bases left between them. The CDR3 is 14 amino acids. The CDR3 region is CARGVWGANYGYTF. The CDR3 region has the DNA TGTGCCCGGGGGGTATGGGGGGCTAACTATGGCTACACCTTC.

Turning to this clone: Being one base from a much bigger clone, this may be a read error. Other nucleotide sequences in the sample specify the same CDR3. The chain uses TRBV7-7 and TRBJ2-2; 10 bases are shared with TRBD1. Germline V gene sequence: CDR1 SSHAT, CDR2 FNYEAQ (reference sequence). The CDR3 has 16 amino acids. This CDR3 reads CASSLTGTGVTGELFF. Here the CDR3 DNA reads TGTGCTAGCAGCTTGACCGGGACAGGGGTGACCGGGGAGCTGTTTTTT.

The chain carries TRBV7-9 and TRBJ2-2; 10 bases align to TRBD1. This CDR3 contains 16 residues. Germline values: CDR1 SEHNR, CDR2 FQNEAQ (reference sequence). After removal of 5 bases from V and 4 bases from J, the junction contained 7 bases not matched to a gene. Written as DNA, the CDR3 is TGTGCCAGCAGCCCGTTAGGGACAGGGGTCACCGGGGAGCTGTTTTTT. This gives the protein CASSPLGTGVTGELFF.

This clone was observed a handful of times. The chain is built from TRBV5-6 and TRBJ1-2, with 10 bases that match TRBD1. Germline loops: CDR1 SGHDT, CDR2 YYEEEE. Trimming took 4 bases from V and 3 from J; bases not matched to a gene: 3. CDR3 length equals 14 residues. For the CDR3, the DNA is TGTGCCAGCAGCGCGGGACAGGGGCACTATGGCTACACCTTC. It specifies CASSAGQGHYGYTF.

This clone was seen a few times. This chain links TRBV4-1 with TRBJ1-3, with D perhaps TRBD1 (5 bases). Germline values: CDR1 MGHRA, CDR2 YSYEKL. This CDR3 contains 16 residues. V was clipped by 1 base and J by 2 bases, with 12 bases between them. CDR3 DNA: TGCGCCAGCAGCCAAGGGACGGGGGAACCTGGAAACACCATATATTTT. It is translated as CASSQGTGEPGNTIYF.

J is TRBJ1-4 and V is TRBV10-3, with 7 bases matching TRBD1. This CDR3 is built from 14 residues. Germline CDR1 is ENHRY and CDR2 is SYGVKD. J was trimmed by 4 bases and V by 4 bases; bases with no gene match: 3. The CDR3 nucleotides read TGTGCCATCAGTGCGGGACAGATTAATGAAAAACTGTTTTTT. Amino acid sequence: CAISAGQINEKLFF.

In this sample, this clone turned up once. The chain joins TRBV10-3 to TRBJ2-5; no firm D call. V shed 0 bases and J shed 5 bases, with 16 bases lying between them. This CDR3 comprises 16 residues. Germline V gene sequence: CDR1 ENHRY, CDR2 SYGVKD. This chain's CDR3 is CAISESGTLGWETQYF. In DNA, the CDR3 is TGTGCCATCAGTGAGTCTGGAACTCTCGGGTGGGAGACCCAGTACTTC.

As DNA, the CDR3 is TGTGCCAGCTCACAGACTACCCAGGTGAATACGCAGTATTTT. It specifies CASSQTTQVNTQYF. The chain has TRBV18 and TRBJ2-3; D might be TRBD2 (5 bases). Deletions cut 4 bases from V and 7 bases from J, with 15 bases between. The V gene's germline CDR1 is KGHSH and CDR2 LQKENI. This CDR3 comprises 14 residues.

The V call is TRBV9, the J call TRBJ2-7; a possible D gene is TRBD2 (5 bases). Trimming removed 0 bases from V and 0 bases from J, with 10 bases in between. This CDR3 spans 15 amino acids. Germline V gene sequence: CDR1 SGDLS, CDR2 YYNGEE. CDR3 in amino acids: CASSVEDFSSYEQYF. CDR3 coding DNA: TGTGCCAGCAGCGTAGAGGACTTCTCCTCCTACGAGCAGTACTTC.

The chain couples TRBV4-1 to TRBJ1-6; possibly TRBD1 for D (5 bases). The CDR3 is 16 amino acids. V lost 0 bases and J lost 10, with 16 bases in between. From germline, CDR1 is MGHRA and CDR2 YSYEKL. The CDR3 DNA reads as TGCGCCAGCAGCCAAGATCGTCCGGGGGTCTGGTCACCCCTCCACTTT. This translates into CASSQDRPGVWSPLHF.

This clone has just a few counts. CDR3 amino acids: CATSPRRGGTEAFF. CDR3 coding DNA: TGTGCCACCAGCCCCCGCAGGGGTGGCACTGAAGCTTTCTTT. The rearrangement uses TRBV15 and TRBJ1-1; the D gene is possibly TRBD1 (6 bases). CDR1 LNHNV and CDR2 YYDKDF come from the germline V gene (reference sequence). The CDR3 is 14 amino acids. The V end lost 5 bases, the J end lost 4 bases, and 14 bases lay between the germline ends.

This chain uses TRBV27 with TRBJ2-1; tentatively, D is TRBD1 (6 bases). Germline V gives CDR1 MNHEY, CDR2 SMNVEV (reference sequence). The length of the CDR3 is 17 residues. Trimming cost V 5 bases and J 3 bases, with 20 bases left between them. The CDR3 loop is CASSPAGRARGYNEQFF. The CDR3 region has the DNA TGTGCCAGCAGTCCCGCCGGTAGGGCCAGGGGCTACAATGAGCAGTTCTTC.

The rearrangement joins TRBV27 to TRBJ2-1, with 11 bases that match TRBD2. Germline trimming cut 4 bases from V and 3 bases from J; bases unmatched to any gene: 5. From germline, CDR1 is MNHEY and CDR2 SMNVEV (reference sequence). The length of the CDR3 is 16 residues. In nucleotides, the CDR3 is TGTGCCAGCAGTTCAACTAGCGGGGGTGTCTACAATGAGCAGTTCTTC. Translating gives CASSSTSGGVYNEQFF.

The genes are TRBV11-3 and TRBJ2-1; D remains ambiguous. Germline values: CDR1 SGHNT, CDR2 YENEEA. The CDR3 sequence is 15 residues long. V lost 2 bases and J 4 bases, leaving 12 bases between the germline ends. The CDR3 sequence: CASSLISTAYNEQFF. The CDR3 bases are TGTGCCAGCAGCTTAATTAGCACGGCTTACAATGAGCAGTTCTTC.

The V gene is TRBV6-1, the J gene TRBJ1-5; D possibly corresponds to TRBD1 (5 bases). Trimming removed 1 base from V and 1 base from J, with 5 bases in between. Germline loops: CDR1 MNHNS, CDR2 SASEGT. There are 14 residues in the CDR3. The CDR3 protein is CASSEGGSNQPQHF. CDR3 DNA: TGTGCCAGCAGTGAAGGGGGCAGCAATCAGCCCCAGCATTTT.

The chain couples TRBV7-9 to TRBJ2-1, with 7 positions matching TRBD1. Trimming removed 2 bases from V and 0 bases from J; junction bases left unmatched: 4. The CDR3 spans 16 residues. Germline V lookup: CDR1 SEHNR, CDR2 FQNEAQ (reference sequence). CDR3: CASSLSRTGSYNEQFF. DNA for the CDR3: TGTGCCAGCAGCTTATCCCGGACAGGCTCCTACAATGAGCAGTTCTTC.

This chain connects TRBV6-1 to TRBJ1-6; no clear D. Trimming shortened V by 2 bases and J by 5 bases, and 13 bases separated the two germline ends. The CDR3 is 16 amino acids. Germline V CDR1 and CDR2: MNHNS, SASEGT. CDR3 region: CASSERTVGDNSPLHF. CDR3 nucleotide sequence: TGTGCCAGCAGTGAAAGGACTGTAGGTGATAATTCACCCCTCCACTTT.

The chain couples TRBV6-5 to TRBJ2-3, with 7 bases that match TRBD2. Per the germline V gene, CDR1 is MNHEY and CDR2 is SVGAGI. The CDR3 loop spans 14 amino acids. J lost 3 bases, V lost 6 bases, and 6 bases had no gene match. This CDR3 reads CASSRGGRTDTQYF. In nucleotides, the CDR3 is TGTGCCAGCAGCCGGGGAGGGAGGACAGATACGCAGTATTTT.

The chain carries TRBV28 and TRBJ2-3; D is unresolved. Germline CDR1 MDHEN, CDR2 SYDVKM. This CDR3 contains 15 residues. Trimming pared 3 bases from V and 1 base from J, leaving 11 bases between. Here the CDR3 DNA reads TGTGCCAGCAGTTTGCCGAGGCTCGGCACAGATACGCAGTATTTT. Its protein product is CASSLPRLGTDTQYF.

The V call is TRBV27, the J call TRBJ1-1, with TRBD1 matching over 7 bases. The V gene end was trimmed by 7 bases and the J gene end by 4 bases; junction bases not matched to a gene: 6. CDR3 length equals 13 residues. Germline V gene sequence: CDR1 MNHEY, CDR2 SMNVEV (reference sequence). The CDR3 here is CASKKQGITEAFF. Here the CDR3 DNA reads TGTGCCAGCAAAAAACAGGGGATCACTGAAGCTTTCTTT.

CDR3 sequence reads: CASSYVRGVLSPLHF. The CDR3 bases are TGTGCCAGCAGTTACGTACGGGGGGTCCTCTCACCCCTCCACTTT. This rearrangement joins TRBV6-5 to TRBJ1-6, with D possibly matching TRBD1 (5 bases). Germline V lookup: CDR1 MNHEY, CDR2 SVGAGI. The CDR3 runs 15 residues. Trimming removed 2 bases at V and 10 bases at J, with 15 bases between.

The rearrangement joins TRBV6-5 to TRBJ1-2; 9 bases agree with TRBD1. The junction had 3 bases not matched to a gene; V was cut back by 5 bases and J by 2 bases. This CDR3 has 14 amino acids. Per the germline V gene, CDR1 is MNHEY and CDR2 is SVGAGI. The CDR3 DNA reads TGTGCCAGCAGTCCCGGGACAGGGAACTATGGCTACACCTTC. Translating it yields CASSPGTGNYGYTF.

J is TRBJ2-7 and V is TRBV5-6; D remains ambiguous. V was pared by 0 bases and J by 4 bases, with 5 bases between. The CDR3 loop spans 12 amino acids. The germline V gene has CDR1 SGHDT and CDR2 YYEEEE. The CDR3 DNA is TGTGCCAGCAGCTTGGGGCAGTACGAGCAGTACTTC. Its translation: CASSLGQYEQYF. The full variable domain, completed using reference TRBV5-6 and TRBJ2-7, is DAGVTQSPTHLIKTRGQQVTLRCSPKSGHDTVSWYQQALGQGPQFIFQYYEEEERQRGNFPDRFSGHQFPNYSSELNVNALLLGDSALYLCASSLGQYEQYFGPGTRLTVT.

The CDR3 spells CASRTGFTPLHF. The CDR3 nucleotides are TGTGCCAGTAGGACGGGATTTACACCCCTCCACTTT. This sequence joins TRBV2 and TRBJ1-6; D is unresolved. Trimming removed 9 bases from V and 11 bases from J, with 14 bases in between. There are 12 residues in the CDR3. Germline V gene sequence: CDR1 SNHLY, CDR2 FYNNEI.

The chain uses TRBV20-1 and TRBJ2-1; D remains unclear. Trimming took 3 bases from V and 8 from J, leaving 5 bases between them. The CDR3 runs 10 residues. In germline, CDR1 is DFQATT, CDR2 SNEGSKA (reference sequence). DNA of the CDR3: TGCAGTGCTAGGCGCGATGAGCAGTTCTTC. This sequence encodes CSARRDEQFF.

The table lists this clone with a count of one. The CDR3 nucleotides are TGTGCCAGCAGCTACAGGGGGAATGAGCAGTTCTTC. Translated, it gives CASSYRGNEQFF. The genes are TRBV7-9 and TRBJ2-1; TRBD1 agrees at 8 bases. Per germline, CDR1 SEHNR and CDR2 FQNEAQ (reference sequence). This CDR3 region has 12 residues. Trimming at V came to 4 bases and at J to 7 bases, leaving 0 bases not matched to a gene.